A single sample is the source of the 8 T cell receptor beta chains below, sequenced in a study of shared clonotypes between healthy human individuals. The method was immunoSEQ multiplex PCR; TCRdb's version includes in-frame clones alone and lacks a portion of them. The sample gives 190,000 or so clones, approximately 60% of which show up once; over 9.5% is in the top ten. Sequencing was performed on memory CD4+ T cells sorted from blood. Subset here: CD45RA-negative fraction. Source of these receptors: a man aged 25-40 years in good health.

J is TRBJ2-7 and V is TRBV28; D not certain. Germline CDR1 and CDR2: MDHEN and SYDVKM. The V and J ends lost 6 bases and 3 bases respectively, with 12 bases between them. CDR3 length: 13 amino acids. CDR3: CASRRFGIYEQYF. The CDR3 DNA is TGTGCCAGCAGGCGTTTTGGAATCTACGAGCAGTACTTC.

This clone appeared once. This sequence joins TRBV30 and TRBJ1-5, with 11 nucleotides matching TRBD1. Germline loops: CDR1 GTSNPN, CDR2 SVGIG (reference sequence). V gave up 3 bases and J gave up 1 base; unmatched junction bases: 11. This CDR3 contains 18 residues. CDR3 sequence (DNA): TGTGCCTGGAGGGGAGGACAGGGGGCCTTCTCAAGCAATCAGCCCCAGCATTTT. Its protein product is CAWRGGQGAFSSNQPQHF.

This clone was recorded a few times. Different DNA sequences within this sample yield the same CDR3. This CDR3 reads CSVEGSGYNEQFF. In DNA, the CDR3 is TGCAGCGTTGAGGGGTCAGGGTACAATGAGCAGTTCTTC. This chain links TRBV29-1 with TRBJ2-1, with TRBD1 as a possible D gene (5 bases). This CDR3 has 13 amino acids. Deletions cut 3 bases from V and 4 bases from J, with 10 bases between. In germline, CDR1 is SQVTM, CDR2 ANQGSEA.

The V and J genes are TRBV7-2 and TRBJ2-1, with D hard to call. This CDR3 region has 15 residues. Germline V lookup: CDR1 SGHTA, CDR2 FQGNSA. With 1 base removed from V and 0 bases from J, the gap between germline ends came to 7 bases. CDR3 sequence: CASSLGQRSYNEQFF. The CDR3 DNA follows: TGTGCCAGCAGCTTAGGTCAGCGCTCCTACAATGAGCAGTTCTTC.

J is TRBJ2-2 and V is TRBV6-1; no clear D gene. The V end lost 0 bases, the J end lost 8 bases, and 10 bases lay between the germline ends. Per the germline V gene, CDR1 is MNHNS and CDR2 is SASEGT. This CDR3 comprises 14 residues. This chain's CDR3 is CASSEATSMGELFF. The CDR3 DNA reads TGTGCCAGCAGTGAAGCGACAAGTATGGGGGAGCTGTTTTTT.

Details on this clone: A much larger clone differs from this one at a single base, so this may be a read error. The sample contains more than one DNA sequence encoding this CDR3. V gene TRBV2 combines with J gene TRBJ2-7; D gene ambiguous. Germline V CDR1 and CDR2: SNHLY, FYNNEI. The CDR3 loop spans 10 amino acids. CDR3 DNA: TGTGCCAGCGGTGACTACGAGCAGTACTTC. Encoded protein: CASGDYEQYF.

The chain is built from TRBV29-1 and TRBJ1-2; D gene unclear. The germline V gene encodes CDR1 SQVTM and CDR2 ANQGSEA. V lost 1 base and J 8 bases, leaving 11 bases between the germline ends. The CDR3 covers 12 residues. The CDR3 sequence: CSVEGISRGYTF. CDR3 DNA: TGCAGCGTTGAAGGGATCTCAAGAGGCTACACCTTC.

This chain links TRBV12-5 with TRBJ1-5; D gene uncertain. This CDR3 has 15 amino acids. V was pared by 1 base and J by 5 bases, with 12 bases between. Germline lookup yields CDR1 LGHNT and CDR2 FRNRAP. In DNA, the CDR3 is TGTGCTAGTGGTTTGGCCCAGTGGGGTTATCAGCCCCAGCATTTT. Residues: CASGLAQWGYQPQHF. The variable domain in full, with the rest retrieved from reference TRBV12-5 and TRBJ1-5, is DARVTQTPRHKVTEMGQEVTMRCQPILGHNTVFWYRQTMMQGLELLAYFRNRAPLDDSGMPKDRFSAEMPDATLATLKIQPSEPRDSAVYFCASGLAQWGYQPQHFGDGTRLSIL.